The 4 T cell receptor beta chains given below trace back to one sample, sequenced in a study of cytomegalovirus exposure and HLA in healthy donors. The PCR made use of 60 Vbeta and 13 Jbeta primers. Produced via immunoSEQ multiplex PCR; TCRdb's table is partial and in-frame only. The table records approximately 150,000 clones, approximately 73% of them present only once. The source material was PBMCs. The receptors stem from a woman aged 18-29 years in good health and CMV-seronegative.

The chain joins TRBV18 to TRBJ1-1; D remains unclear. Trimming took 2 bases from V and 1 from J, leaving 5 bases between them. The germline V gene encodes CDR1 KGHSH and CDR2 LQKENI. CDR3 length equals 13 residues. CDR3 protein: CASSPGPNTEAFF. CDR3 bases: TGTGCCAGCTCACCAGGGCCGAACACTGAAGCTTTCTTT.

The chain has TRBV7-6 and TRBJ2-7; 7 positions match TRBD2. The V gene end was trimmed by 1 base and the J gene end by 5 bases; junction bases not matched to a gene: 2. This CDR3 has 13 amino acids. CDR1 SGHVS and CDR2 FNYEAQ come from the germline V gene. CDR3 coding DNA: TGTGCCAGCAGCTTAGGCGGGAGCCACGAGCAGTACGTC. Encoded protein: CASSLGGSHEQYV.

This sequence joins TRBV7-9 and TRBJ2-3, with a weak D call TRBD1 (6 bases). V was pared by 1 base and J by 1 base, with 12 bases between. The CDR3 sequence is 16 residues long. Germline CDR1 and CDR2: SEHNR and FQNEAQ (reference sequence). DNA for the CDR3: TGTGCCAGCAGCTTAGTCAGGGGTGGTCGCACAGATACGCAGTATTTT. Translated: CASSLVRGGRTDTQYF.

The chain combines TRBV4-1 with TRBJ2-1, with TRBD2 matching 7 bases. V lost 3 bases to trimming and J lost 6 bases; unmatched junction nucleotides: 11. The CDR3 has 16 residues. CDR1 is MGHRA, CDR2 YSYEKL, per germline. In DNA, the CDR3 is TGCGCCAGCAGCCACCCGGGGCTAGCGGAGATCAATGAGCAGTTCTTC. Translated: CASSHPGLAEINEQFF.